The next 18 T cell receptor beta chains were all read from a single sample in a study of molecular identifiers for immune sequencing clone quantification. TCRdb passed the PCR reads through MiXCR, listing each CDR3 protein once. The table lists approximately 500,000 distinct CDR3 sequences, roughly 24% of them singletons. The source material was naive CD8+ T cells from blood, with Jurkat cell RNA spiked in. Subset meaning: FACS-sorted CD8+CD4-CCR7+CD45RA+ naive T cells. Every receptor here comes from a human donor in good health. Some libraries in this study had Jurkat cell RNA spiked in.

The chain links TRBV5-4 to TRBJ2-1; a weak D match, TRBD2 (7 bases). CDR1 is SGHNT and CDR2 is YYREEE in the germline V gene (reference sequence). The ends were cut back, 0 bases at V and 6 bases at J, with 13 bases in the middle. This CDR3 is 15 amino acids long. DNA of the CDR3: TGTGCCAGCAGCTTGGCCGCGGGGGCTCCCAATGAGCAGTTCTTC. Its translation is CASSLAAGAPNEQFF.

This clonotype showed up just a few times. This sequence joins TRBV27 and TRBJ1-4; D gene ambiguous. The V end was cut by 6 bases, the J end by 0 bases, with 11 bases between. The CDR3 runs to 15 residues. Germline V gene data show CDR1 as MNHEY and CDR2 as SMNVEV (reference sequence). The CDR3 region is CASSTLGATNEKLFF. The CDR3 DNA sequence: TGTGCCAGCAGCACCCTGGGCGCAACTAATGAAAAACTGTTTTTT.

This sequence joins TRBV4-1 and TRBJ2-1, with TRBD1 identical over 7 bases. Looked up from germline, CDR1 is MGHRA and CDR2 is YSYEKL. The CDR3 spans 13 residues. J gave up 7 bases and V 5 bases, and 5 bases lay outside the gene matches. The CDR3 sequence: CASSDREMNEQFF. The CDR3 DNA is TGCGCCAGCAGCGACAGGGAGATGAATGAGCAGTTCTTC.

This sequence joins TRBV7-9 and TRBJ2-1, with 8 bases identical to TRBD2. The J segment lost 0 bases and the V segment lost 1 base, leaving 8 bases of the junction unmatched. The V gene's germline CDR1 is SEHNR and CDR2 FQNEAQ (reference sequence). CDR3 length equals 18 residues. CDR3: CASSLVRAGGSSYNEQFF. The CDR3 DNA sequence: TGTGCCAGCAGCTTAGTGCGTGCGGGAGGAAGCTCCTACAATGAGCAGTTCTTC.

This chain connects TRBV6-2 or TRBV6-3 to TRBJ2-7, with 9 nucleotides matching TRBD2. Germline V lookup: CDR1 MNHEY, CDR2 SVGEGT. The CDR3 sequence is 18 residues long. J was trimmed by 4 bases and V by 3 bases; bases with no gene match: 16. The DNA of the CDR3 is TGTGCCAGCAGTTATCCCCCGGGCCGCGGGAGGGCCAGGTACGAGCAGTACTTC. It specifies CASSYPPGRGRARYEQYF.

CDR3 sequence: CASSSTPNGASYEQYF. Here the CDR3 DNA reads TGTGCCAGCAGTTCAACCCCAAACGGGGCCTCCTACGAGCAGTACTTC. V is TRBV6-5 and J is TRBJ2-7; either TRBD1 or TRBD2 may supply D (5 bases each). Germline lookup yields CDR1 MNHEY and CDR2 SVGAGI. The CDR3 loop spans 16 amino acids. The germline V and J ends were trimmed by 4 bases and 0 bases, with 16 bases remaining between them.

Points on this clonotype: This sequence may be a read error, since a much larger clone differs from it by one base. This sequence joins TRBV2 and TRBJ1-5; possible D gene TRBD1, 5 bases. The CDR3 loop spans 15 amino acids. Germline V CDR1 and CDR2: SNHLY, FYNNEI. The CDR3: CASSDAARGNQPLHF. The DNA for the CDR3 is TGTGCCAGCAGTGATGCCGCGCGGGGCAATCAGCCCCTGCATTTT.

This clonotype was counted ten times or more. The V call is TRBV27, the J call TRBJ2-7; either TRBD1 or TRBD2 may supply D (7 bases each). Between the trimmed V and J ends, which lost 3 bases and 5 bases, there was a span of 11 bases. The CDR3 is made up of 13 amino acids. CDR1 MNHEY and CDR2 SMNVEV come from the germline V gene (reference sequence). The CDR3 DNA follows: TGTGCCAGCAGTTTCCAGGGGGGGAACGAGCAGTACTTC. Amino acids: CASSFQGGNEQYF.

The rearrangement uses TRBV30 and TRBJ1-1, with a possible D match to TRBD1 (6 bases). Trimming shortened V by 5 bases and J by 4 bases, and 17 bases separated the two germline ends. The CDR3 consists of 14 residues. The germline V gene encodes CDR1 GTSNPN and CDR2 SVGIG (reference sequence). CDR3 in DNA: TGTGCCTGGGGTATACACGACAGGAGCACTGAAGCTTTCTTT. Translating gives CAWGIHDRSTEAFF.

The chain couples TRBV20-1 to TRBJ2-7; the D is unclear. Germline V lookup: CDR1 DFQATT, CDR2 SNEGSKA (reference sequence). This CDR3 has 13 residues. The V gene lost 2 bases and the J gene lost 3 bases, with 11 bases spanning the gap. The CDR3 region has the DNA TGCAGTGCTAGACTGGCCACCGACTACGAGCAGTACTTC. As protein: CSARLATDYEQYF.

This clonotype showed up just a few times. The gene calls are TRBV12-3 or TRBV12-4 and TRBJ2-5, with D tentatively TRBD1 (6 bases). V lost 3 bases and J 4 bases, leaving 12 bases between the germline ends. The CDR3 contains 14 residues. CDR3 in DNA: TGTGCCAGCAGTTTTGTGGGGGCCGGAGAGACCCAGTACTTC. Its protein is CASSFVGAGETQYF.

For this clonotype: A junction boundary mismatches the germline segment, possibly from a read error. The chain joins TRBV28 to TRBJ2-2, with D perhaps given as TRBD1 or TRBD2 (6 bases each). There are 15 residues in the CDR3. Germline CDR1 is MDHEN and CDR2 is SYDVKM. CDR3 DNA sequence: TGTGCCAGCAGTTCCCCGGGGGCGAATACCGGGGAGCTGTTTTTT. Its translation: CASSSPGANTGELFF.

This clonotype was observed a handful of times. This chain's CDR3 is CASSIWAGSSTDTQYF. CDR3 DNA sequence: TGTGCCAGTAGTATTTGGGCAGGCTCCAGCACAGATACGCAGTATTTT. The chain couples TRBV19 to TRBJ2-3; D unresolved. CDR1 and CDR2 from the germline V gene are LNHDA and SQIVND (reference sequence). The CDR3 length is 16 residues. V lost 3 bases and J lost 0, with 13 bases in between.

The J gene is TRBJ2-7, the V gene TRBV29-1; TRBD1 aligns across 11 bases. This CDR3 region has 14 residues. Trimming cost V 4 bases and J 5 bases; bases outside gene matches: 7. The germline V gene has CDR1 SQVTM and CDR2 ANQGSEA. The CDR3 sequence is CSVAGQGARNEQYF. The CDR3 DNA is TGCAGCGTTGCCGGACAGGGGGCTCGTAACGAGCAGTACTTC.

This clonotype was detected only a few times. V gene TRBV10-2 combines with J gene TRBJ2-3; TRBD2 matches at 13 bases. In germline, CDR1 is WSHSY, CDR2 SAAADI. V shed 0 bases and J 5 bases; nucleotides not matched to a gene: 2. This CDR3 has 16 residues. This CDR3 reads CASSESTSGGLDTQYF. The CDR3 DNA is TGCGCCAGCAGTGAGTCGACTAGCGGGGGGTTAGATACGCAGTATTTT.

This chain uses TRBV2 with TRBJ2-7; TRBD1 or TRBD2 may be the D gene (5 bases each). Germline CDR1 SNHLY, CDR2 FYNNEI. The CDR3 runs 15 residues. V was cut by 5 bases and J by 3 bases, with 17 bases left in between. DNA of the CDR3: TGTGCCAGCAGTCTCGATACCGGGACGAACTACGAGCAGTACTTC. Translating gives CASSLDTGTNYEQYF.

This clonotype was detected many times. The J gene is TRBJ2-7, the V gene TRBV6-2 or TRBV6-3, with TRBD2 matching 9 bases. Unmatched junction bases numbered 0, after V lost 3 bases and J lost 0 bases. This CDR3 contains 14 residues. Germline-derived CDR1 and CDR2 are MNHEY and SVGEGT. The CDR3 here is CASSYSGSSYEQYF. CDR3 sequence (DNA): TGTGCCAGCAGTTATAGCGGGAGCTCCTACGAGCAGTACTTC.

Notes on this clonotype: A read error may be the cause here, since a much bigger clone is one base away. This chain links TRBV7-6 with TRBJ2-5; unclear D gene. Germline assignment: CDR1 SGHVS and CDR2 FNYEAQ. The CDR3 runs 15 residues. CDR3 loop: CASSLDPLEQEAQYF. The CDR3 DNA follows: TGTGCCAGCAGCTTAGACCCACTCGAACAAGAGGCCCAGTACTTC.